These T cell receptor beta chains were read from a single sample in a study of beta chain features in type 1 diabetes. Assay used: immunoSEQ multiplex PCR; TCRdb lists only in-frame clones, some missing. There are under 900,000 clones in the sample; about a sixth occur only once, and about 0.025% lies in the top ten. Sample: naive CD4+ T cells from blood. Receptors originate from a woman between 18 and 30 years old in good health. CDR3s leave out the opening cysteine and the closing phenylalanine or tryptophan. A D gene is named only where the DNA matches it firmly. The size of a clone is reported for some rows only, either as once, few or many, or as a class for expanded clones.

d_call: -; j_call: TRBJ2-1; v_call: TRBV7-2; clone_size: few; cdr3_aa: ASSWTGYNEQF
d_call: TRBD2; j_call: TRBJ2-7; v_call: TRBV5-1; clone_size: few; cdr3_aa: ASSHPGAGGYEQY
d_call: TRBD1; j_call: TRBJ2-7; v_call: TRBV10-3; clone_size: -; cdr3_aa: AISNRGLSYEQY
d_call: -; j_call: TRBJ2-7; v_call: TRBV6-5; clone_size: few; cdr3_aa: ASSYRPEGAYEQY
d_call: -; j_call: TRBJ1-1; v_call: TRBV6-6; clone_size: -; cdr3_aa: ASTPDRLNTEAF
d_call: -; j_call: TRBJ2-5; v_call: TRBV2; clone_size: -; cdr3_aa: ASSEAQGAMRETQY
d_call: -; j_call: TRBJ2-7; v_call: TRBV7-9; clone_size: -; cdr3_aa: ASTVGDYEQY
d_call: -; j_call: TRBJ2-3; v_call: TRBV7-2; clone_size: few; cdr3_aa: ASRPFPPRPVGTDTQY
d_call: -; j_call: TRBJ1-4; v_call: TRBV15; clone_size: -; cdr3_aa: ATSRDRINEKLF
d_call: TRBD1; j_call: TRBJ2-1; v_call: TRBV2; clone_size: -; cdr3_aa: ASSFRDSSYNEQF
d_call: TRBD2; j_call: TRBJ2-7; v_call: TRBV6-6; clone_size: few; cdr3_aa: ASSPAGGKGEQY
d_call: TRBD2; j_call: TRBJ2-1; v_call: TRBV9; clone_size: few; cdr3_aa: ASSVEGLALAEQF
d_call: TRBD2; j_call: TRBJ2-3; v_call: TRBV6-9; clone_size: few; cdr3_aa: ASPRGDGTDTQY
d_call: TRBD1; j_call: TRBJ1-1; v_call: TRBV10-3; clone_size: -; cdr3_aa: AIRGTGNTEAF